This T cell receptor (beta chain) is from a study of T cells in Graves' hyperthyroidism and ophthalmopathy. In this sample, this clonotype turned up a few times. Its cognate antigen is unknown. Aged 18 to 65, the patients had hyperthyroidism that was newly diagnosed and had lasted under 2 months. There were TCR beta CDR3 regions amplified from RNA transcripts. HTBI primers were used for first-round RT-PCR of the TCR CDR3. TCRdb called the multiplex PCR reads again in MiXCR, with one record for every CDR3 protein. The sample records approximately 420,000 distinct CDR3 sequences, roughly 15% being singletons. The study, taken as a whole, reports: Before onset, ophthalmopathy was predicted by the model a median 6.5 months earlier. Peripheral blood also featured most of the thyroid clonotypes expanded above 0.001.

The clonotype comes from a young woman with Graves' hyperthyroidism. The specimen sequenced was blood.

Here the CDR3 DNA reads TGTGCCAGCAGCATATCTCCTAGCGGGGGCTCCTACAATGAGCAGTTCTTC. This translates into CASSISPSGGSYNEQFF. This rearrangement joins TRBV11-2 to TRBJ2-1; TRBD2 aligns across 10 bases. Losses at the gene ends were 5 bases for V and 0 bases for J; bases not matched to a gene: 7. Looked up from germline, CDR1 is SGHAT and CDR2 is FQNNGV. There are 17 residues in the CDR3.